Below, 21 T cell receptor beta chains from the same sample are listed, as sequenced in a study of cytomegalovirus exposure and HLA in healthy donors. Researchers ran the PCR with 60 Vbeta and 13 Jbeta primers. Using immunoSEQ multiplex PCR, the repertoire was profiled, and TCRdb retains in-frame clones only, with some absent. The sample records about 120,000 clones, approximately 78% being singletons. Sequencing was done on a sample of PBMCs. The source is a woman aged 30 to 39 in good health and CMV-seropositive.

The gene calls are TRBV29-1 and TRBJ2-1, with 9 bases lining up with TRBD1. Germline V gene data show CDR1 as SQVTM and CDR2 as ANQGSEA. This CDR3 region has 15 residues. Unmatched junction bases numbered 18, after V lost 7 bases and J lost 11 bases. The CDR3 protein is CSAMLTGTGSLKQFF. CDR3 in DNA: TGCAGCGCCATGCTTACCGGGACAGGGTCCTTGAAGCAGTTCTTC.

This clone has a single count. This rearrangement joins TRBV10-3 to TRBJ1-3; D is unresolved. The CDR3 consists of 14 residues. Germline V gene data show CDR1 as ENHRY and CDR2 as SYGVKD. Trimming pared 6 bases from V and 0 bases from J, leaving 9 bases between. CDR3: CAIRSDSSGNTIYF. The CDR3 bases are TGTGCCATCAGGTCAGATTCCTCTGGAAACACCATATATTTT.

This clone has a single count. The chain joins TRBV28 to TRBJ2-2; 10 bases are shared with TRBD1. After removal of 4 bases from V and 7 bases from J, the junction contained 6 bases not matched to a gene. CDR3 length: 15 residues. Germline V lookup: CDR1 MDHEN, CDR2 SYDVKM. CDR3 region: CASSSGGQGDGELFF. The CDR3 DNA is TGTGCCAGCAGTTCAGGCGGACAGGGGGACGGGGAGCTGTTTTTT. The full variable domain, in which reference TRBV28 and TRBJ2-2 provide the parts outside the CDR3, is DVKVTQSSRYLVKRTGEKVFLECVQDMDHENMFWYRQDPGLGLRLIYFSYDVKMKEKGDIPEGYSVSREKKERFSLILESASTNQTSMYLCASSSGGQGDGELFFGEGSRLTVL.

V gene TRBV6-1 combines with J gene TRBJ2-7; 7 bases line up with TRBD1. Germline-derived CDR1 and CDR2 are MNHNS and SASEGT. The CDR3 runs to 12 residues. With 4 bases clipped from V and 3 bases from J, the junction kept 0 bases outside the gene matches. The CDR3 sequence: CASSGTGYEQYF. The CDR3 coding sequence is TGTGCCAGCAGTGGGACAGGCTACGAGCAGTACTTC.

V is TRBV7-2 and J is TRBJ2-2; D is possibly TRBD1 (6 bases). The V end was cut by 5 bases, the J end by 3 bases, with 13 bases between. The CDR3 has 15 amino acids. Germline assignment: CDR1 SGHTA and CDR2 FQGNSA. Here the CDR3 DNA reads TGTGCCAGCAGCAAACAGGGTTTGGACACCGGGGAGCTGTTTTTT. Translating gives CASSKQGLDTGELFF.

The chain carries TRBV5-1 and TRBJ2-7; possibly TRBD2 for D (6 bases). The germline CDR1 and CDR2 sequences are SGHRS and YFSETQ. The CDR3 is made up of 15 amino acids. With 4 bases removed from V and 7 bases from J, the gap between germline ends came to 21 bases. DNA of the CDR3: TGCGCCAGCAGCGAGGAGGGGTCCATGATGAGGGAGCAGTACTTC. Translated, it gives CASSEEGSMMREQYF.

This clone came up many times. The V gene is TRBV25-1, the J gene TRBJ2-2, with D perhaps matching TRBD1 (6 bases). Trimming removed 5 bases from V and 8 bases from J, with 6 bases in between. CDR1 is MGHDK and CDR2 is SYGVNS in the germline V gene. CDR3 length: 11 amino acids. CDR3 protein: CASSTGGELFF. CDR3 nucleotide sequence: TGTGCCAGCAGTACAGGGGGGGAGCTGTTTTTT.

The CDR3 sequence is CAWSEGLAGETQYF. Here the CDR3 DNA reads TGTGCCTGGAGTGAAGGACTAGCCGGAGAGACCCAGTACTTC. V and J are TRBV30 and TRBJ2-5; 8 nucleotides line up with TRBD2. The J segment lost 4 bases and the V segment lost 1 base, leaving 5 bases of the junction unmatched. The germline V gene has CDR1 GTSNPN and CDR2 SVGIG (reference sequence). CDR3 length: 14 residues.

The chain combines TRBV28 with TRBJ2-7; 7 positions agree with TRBD1. The germline V gene has CDR1 MDHEN and CDR2 SYDVKM. This CDR3 has 14 residues. The trim removed 6 bases at V and 3 bases at J, leaving 8 bases unmatched. The CDR3 loop is CASSPGQRGYEQYF. The CDR3 coding sequence is TGTGCCAGCAGCCCGGGACAGAGGGGCTACGAGCAGTACTTC.

V and J are TRBV28 and TRBJ2-3, with TRBD1 matching over 8 bases. J lost 8 bases, V lost 3 bases, and 10 bases had no gene match. Germline CDR1 reads MDHEN; CDR2 reads SYDVKM. The CDR3 sequence is 15 residues long. CDR3 region: CASSFSEQGVGTQYF. Written as DNA, the CDR3 is TGTGCCAGCAGTTTTTCGGAACAGGGGGTTGGTACGCAGTATTTT.

This rearrangement joins TRBV4-1 to TRBJ1-2; TRBD1 is a possible D gene (6 bases). CDR3 length: 16 residues. The ends were cut back, 4 bases at V and 1 base at J, with 16 bases in the middle. Germline CDR1 and CDR2: MGHRA and YSYEKL. The DNA of the CDR3 is TGCGCCAGCAGCCGCATCACAGGGAGATTTAACTATGGCTACACCTTC. It codes for CASSRITGRFNYGYTF.

This chain uses TRBV7-9 with TRBJ2-1; perhaps TRBD1 as D (7 bases). CDR3 length equals 17 residues. Deletions cut 0 bases from V and 3 bases from J, with 15 bases between. Per the germline V gene, CDR1 is SEHNR and CDR2 is FQNEAQ (reference sequence). This chain's CDR3 is CASSLAGQGGFYNEQFF. CDR3 DNA: TGTGCCAGCAGCTTAGCGGGGCAGGGGGGCTTCTACAATGAGCAGTTCTTC. The variable domain in full, completed from reference TRBV7-9 and TRBJ2-1, reads DTGVSQNPRHKITKRGQNVTFRCDPISEHNRLYWYRQTLGQGPEFLTYFQNEAQLEKSRLLSDRFSAERPKGSFSTLEIQRTEQGDSAMYLCASSLAGQGGFYNEQFFGPGTRLTVL.

V is TRBV4-1 and J is TRBJ1-1, with TRBD1 matching over 7 bases. This CDR3 comprises 15 residues. Trimming at V came to 0 bases and at J to 5 bases, leaving 6 bases not matched to a gene. CDR1 MGHRA and CDR2 YSYEKL come from the germline V gene. CDR3: CASSQEGEGQTEAFF. In DNA form, the CDR3 reads TGCGCCAGCAGCCAAGAAGGCGAGGGACAGACTGAAGCTTTCTTT.

The V gene is TRBV5-5, the J gene TRBJ2-3; 11 bases align to TRBD2. This CDR3 comprises 16 residues. Germline V gene data show CDR1 as SGHKS and CDR2 as YYEKEE (reference sequence). The junction had 6 bases not matched to a gene; V was cut back by 4 bases and J by 2 bases. The CDR3 region has the DNA TGTGCCAGCAGCCCGGGACTAGCGGCGTTCACAGATACGCAGTATTTT. Protein product: CASSPGLAAFTDTQYF. Supplemented by reference TRBV5-5 and TRBJ2-3, the full variable domain reads DAGVTQSPTHLIKTRGQQVTLRCSPISGHKSVSWYQQVLGQGPQFIFQYYEKEERGRGNFPDRFSARQFPNYSSELNVNALLLGDSALYLCASSPGLAAFTDTQYFGPGTRLTVL.

The V gene is TRBV4-1, the J gene TRBJ1-5, with D hard to call. The length of the CDR3 is 16 residues. Germline values: CDR1 MGHRA, CDR2 YSYEKL. V lost 1 base and J lost 0, with 10 bases in between. The chain's CDR3 is CASSQVGSYSNQPQHF. In nucleotides, the CDR3 is TGCGCCAGCAGCCAAGTGGGCAGCTATAGCAATCAGCCCCAGCATTTT.

This clone was observed a handful of times. V is TRBV15 and J is TRBJ1-5; D unclear. Trimming left V 1 base short and J 2 bases short, with 9 bases between. Germline V gives CDR1 LNHNV, CDR2 YYDKDF (reference sequence). The CDR3 covers 15 residues. This CDR3 is CATSRAPGGNQPQHF. CDR3 nucleotides: TGTGCCACCAGCAGAGCCCCCGGGGGCAATCAGCCCCAGCATTTT.

V usage is TRBV4-1 and J usage is TRBJ1-3, with a possible D match to TRBD1 (6 bases). The CDR3 has 18 amino acids. V lost 3 bases and J 0 bases, leaving 18 bases between the germline ends. Germline values: CDR1 MGHRA, CDR2 YSYEKL. The CDR3 region is CASSHPRQGLSSGNTIYF. For the CDR3, the DNA is TGCGCCAGCAGCCACCCCCGGCAGGGGTTAAGCTCTGGAAACACCATATATTTT.

CDR3 in amino acids: CASSLTWGGSGNTIYF. The CDR3 nucleotides are TGTGCCAGCAGCTTAACTTGGGGAGGGTCTGGAAACACCATATATTTT. The chain carries TRBV7-2 and TRBJ1-3, with no clear D. Trimming left V 2 bases short and J 1 base short, with 12 bases between. The germline V gene has CDR1 SGHTA and CDR2 FQGNSA. CDR3 length: 16 residues.

The chain joins TRBV28 to TRBJ2-1, with D maybe TRBD2 (7 bases). This CDR3 has 15 residues. V gave up 6 bases and J gave up 5 bases, with 17 bases separating them. Germline V gives CDR1 MDHEN, CDR2 SYDVKM. CDR3 coding DNA: TGTGCCAGCAGCCCTGGCAGGGGAGGGAACAATGAGCAGTTCTTC. As protein: CASSPGRGGNNEQFF.

This clone occurred a few times. The rearrangement uses TRBV6-5 and TRBJ2-1, with D tentatively TRBD2 (6 bases). Germline lookup yields CDR1 MNHEY and CDR2 SVGAGI. The CDR3 is made up of 13 amino acids. V lost 4 bases to trimming and J lost 7 bases, with 11 bases between them. CDR3 loop: CASSWGVRNEQFF. In DNA form, the CDR3 reads TGTGCCAGCAGTTGGGGGGTCCGGAATGAGCAGTTCTTC.

V usage is TRBV6-5 and J usage is TRBJ2-5; weak D call: TRBD1 (5 bases). The CDR3 covers 13 residues. Trimming stripped 7 bases from V and 1 base from J, with 10 bases between. Germline V gene lookup returns CDR1 MNHEY and CDR2 SVGAGI. The CDR3 spells CASKRGIQETQYF. The CDR3 coding sequence is TGTGCCAGCAAAAGGGGTATCCAAGAGACCCAGTACTTC.